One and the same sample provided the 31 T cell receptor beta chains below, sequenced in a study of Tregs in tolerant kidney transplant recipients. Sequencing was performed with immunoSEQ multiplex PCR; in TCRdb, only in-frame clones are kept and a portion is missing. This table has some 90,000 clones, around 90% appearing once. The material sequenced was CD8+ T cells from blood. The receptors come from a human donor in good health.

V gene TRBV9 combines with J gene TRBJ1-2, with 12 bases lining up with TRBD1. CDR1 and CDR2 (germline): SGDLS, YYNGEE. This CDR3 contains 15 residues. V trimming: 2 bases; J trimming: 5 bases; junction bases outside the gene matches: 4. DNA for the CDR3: TGTGCCAGCAGCGTGGGGACAGGGGGCGGATATGGCTACACCTTC. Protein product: CASSVGTGGGYGYTF.

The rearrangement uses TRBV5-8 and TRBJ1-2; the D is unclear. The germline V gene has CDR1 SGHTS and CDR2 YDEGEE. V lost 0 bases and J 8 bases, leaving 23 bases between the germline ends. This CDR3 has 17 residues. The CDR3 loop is CASSLAQHRHLQSGYTF. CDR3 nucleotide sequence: TGTGCCAGCAGCTTGGCCCAACATCGACACCTCCAGTCGGGCTACACCTTC.

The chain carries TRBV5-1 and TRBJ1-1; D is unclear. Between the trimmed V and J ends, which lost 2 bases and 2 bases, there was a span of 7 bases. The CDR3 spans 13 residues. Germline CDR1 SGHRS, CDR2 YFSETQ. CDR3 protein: CASSFSVNTEAFF. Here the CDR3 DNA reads TGCGCCAGCAGCTTTTCTGTAAACACTGAAGCTTTCTTT.

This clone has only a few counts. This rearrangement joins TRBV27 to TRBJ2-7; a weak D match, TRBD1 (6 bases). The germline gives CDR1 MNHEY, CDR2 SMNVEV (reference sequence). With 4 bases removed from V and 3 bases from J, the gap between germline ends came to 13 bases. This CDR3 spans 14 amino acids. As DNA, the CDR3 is TGTGCCAGCAGTTCTAGACAGGCTAACTACGAGCAGTACTTC. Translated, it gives CASSSRQANYEQYF.

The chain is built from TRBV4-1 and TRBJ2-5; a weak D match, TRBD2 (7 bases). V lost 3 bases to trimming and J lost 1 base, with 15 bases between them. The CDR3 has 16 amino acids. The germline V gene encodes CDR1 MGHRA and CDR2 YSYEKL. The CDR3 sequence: CASSQEGGPIQETQYF. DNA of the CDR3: TGCGCCAGCAGCCAGGAGGGGGGGCCCATCCAAGAGACCCAGTACTTC.

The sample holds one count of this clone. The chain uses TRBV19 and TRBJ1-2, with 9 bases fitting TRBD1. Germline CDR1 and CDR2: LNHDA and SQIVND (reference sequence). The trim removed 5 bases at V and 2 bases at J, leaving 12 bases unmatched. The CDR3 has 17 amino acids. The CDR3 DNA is TGTGCCAGTAGTGTTTCCGGGACAGGGCTTGTAAACTATGGCTACACCTTC. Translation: CASSVSGTGLVNYGYTF.

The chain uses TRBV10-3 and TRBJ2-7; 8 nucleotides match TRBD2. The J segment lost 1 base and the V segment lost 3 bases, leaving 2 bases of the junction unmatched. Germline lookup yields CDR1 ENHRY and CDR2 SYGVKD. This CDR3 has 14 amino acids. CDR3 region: CAISEAGASYEQYF. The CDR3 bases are TGTGCCATCAGTGAAGCGGGAGCTTCCTACGAGCAGTACTTC.

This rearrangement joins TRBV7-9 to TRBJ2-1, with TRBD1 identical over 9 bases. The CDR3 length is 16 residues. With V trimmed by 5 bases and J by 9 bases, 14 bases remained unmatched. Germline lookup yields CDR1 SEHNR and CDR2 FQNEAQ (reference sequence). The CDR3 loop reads CASSPRGGDRVIEQFF. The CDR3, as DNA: TGTGCCAGCAGCCCAAGGGGAGGGGACAGGGTGATTGAGCAGTTCTTC. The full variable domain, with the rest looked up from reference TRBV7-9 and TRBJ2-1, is DTGVSQNPRHKITKRGQNVTFRCDPISEHNRLYWYRQTLGQGPEFLTYFQNEAQLEKSRLLSDRFSAERPKGSFSTLEIQRTEQGDSAMYLCASSPRGGDRVIEQFFGPGTRLTVL.

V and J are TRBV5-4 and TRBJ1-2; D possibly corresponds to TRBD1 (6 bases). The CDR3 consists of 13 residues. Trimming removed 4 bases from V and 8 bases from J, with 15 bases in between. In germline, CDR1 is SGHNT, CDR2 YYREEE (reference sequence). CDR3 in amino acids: CASSPDRIRGYTF. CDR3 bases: TGTGCCAGCAGCCCGGACAGAATTAGAGGCTACACCTTC.

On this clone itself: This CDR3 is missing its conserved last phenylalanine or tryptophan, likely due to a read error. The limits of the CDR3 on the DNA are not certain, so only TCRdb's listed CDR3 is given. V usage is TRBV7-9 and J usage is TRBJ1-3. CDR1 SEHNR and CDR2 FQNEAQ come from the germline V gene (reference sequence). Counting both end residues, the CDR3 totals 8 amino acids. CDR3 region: CASSPEIC.

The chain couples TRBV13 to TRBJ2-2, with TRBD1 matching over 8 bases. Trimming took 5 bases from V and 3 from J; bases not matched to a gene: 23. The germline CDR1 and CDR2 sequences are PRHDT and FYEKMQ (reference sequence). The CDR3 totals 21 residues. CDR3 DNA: TGTGCCAGCAGCCCCCCCAGGGGGCTGCTTTGGGACCAGGGGGACACCGGGGAGCTGTTTTTT. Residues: CASSPPRGLLWDQGDTGELFF. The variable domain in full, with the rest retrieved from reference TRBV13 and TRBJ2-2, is AAGVIQSPRHLIKEKRETATLKCYPIPRHDTVYWYQQGPGQDPQFLISFYEKMQSDKGSIPDRFSAQQFSDYHSELNMSSLELGDSALYFCASSPPRGLLWDQGDTGELFFGEGSRLTVL.

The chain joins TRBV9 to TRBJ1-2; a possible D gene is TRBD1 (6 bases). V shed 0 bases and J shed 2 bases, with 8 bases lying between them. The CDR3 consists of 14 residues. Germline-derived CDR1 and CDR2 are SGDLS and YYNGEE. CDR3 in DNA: TGTGCCAGCAGCGTAGAGGACAGCAACTATGGCTACACCTTC. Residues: CASSVEDSNYGYTF. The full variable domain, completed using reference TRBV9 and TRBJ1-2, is DSGVTQTPKHLITATGQRVTLRCSPRSGDLSVYWYQQSLDQGLQFLIQYYNGEERAKGNILERFSAQQFPDLHSELNLSSLELGDSALYFCASSVEDSNYGYTFGSGTRLTVV.

The CDR3 region is CASSFDFLGYGYTF. DNA of the CDR3: TGTGCCAGCAGCTTCGACTTCCTGGGCTATGGCTACACCTTC. The genes are TRBV11-2 and TRBJ1-2, with D unclear. V lost 3 bases to trimming and J lost 4 bases, with 12 bases between them. There are 14 residues in the CDR3. The germline CDR1 and CDR2 sequences are SGHAT and FQNNGV.

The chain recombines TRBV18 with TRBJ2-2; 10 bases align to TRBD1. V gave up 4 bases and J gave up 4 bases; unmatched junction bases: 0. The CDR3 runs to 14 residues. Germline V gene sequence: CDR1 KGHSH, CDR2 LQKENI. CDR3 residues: CASSRDRGTGELFF. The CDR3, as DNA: TGTGCCAGCTCACGGGACAGGGGCACCGGGGAGCTGTTTTTT. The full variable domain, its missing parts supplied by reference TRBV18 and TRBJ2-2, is NAGVMQNPRHLVRRRGQEARLRCSPMKGHSHVYWYRQLPEEGLKFMVYLQKENIIDESGMPKERFSAEFPKEGPSILRIQQVVRGDSAAYFCASSRDRGTGELFFGEGSRLTVL.

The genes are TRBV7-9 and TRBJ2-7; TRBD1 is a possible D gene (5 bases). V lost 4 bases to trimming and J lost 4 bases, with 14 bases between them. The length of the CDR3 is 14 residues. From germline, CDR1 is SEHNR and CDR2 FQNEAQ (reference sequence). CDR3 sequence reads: CASSSITTAYEQYF. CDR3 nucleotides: TGTGCCAGCAGCTCGATAACGACAGCTTACGAGCAGTACTTC.

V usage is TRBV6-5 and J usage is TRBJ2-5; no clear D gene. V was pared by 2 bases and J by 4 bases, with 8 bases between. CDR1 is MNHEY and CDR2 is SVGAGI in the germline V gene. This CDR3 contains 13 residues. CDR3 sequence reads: CASSYESLETQYF. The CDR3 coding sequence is TGTGCCAGCAGTTACGAGTCGTTAGAGACCCAGTACTTC.

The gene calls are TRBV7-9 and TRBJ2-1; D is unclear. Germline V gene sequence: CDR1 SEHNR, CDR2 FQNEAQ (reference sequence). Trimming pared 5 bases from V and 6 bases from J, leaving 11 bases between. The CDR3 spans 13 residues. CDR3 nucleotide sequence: TGTGCCAGCAGCCCCCGACGGACCAATGAGCAGTTCTTC. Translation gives CASSPRRTNEQFF.

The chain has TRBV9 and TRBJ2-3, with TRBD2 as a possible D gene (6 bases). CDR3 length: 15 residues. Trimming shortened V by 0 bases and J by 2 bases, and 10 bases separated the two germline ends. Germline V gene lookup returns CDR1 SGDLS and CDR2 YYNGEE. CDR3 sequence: CASSVAGTVTDTQYF. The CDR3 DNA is TGTGCCAGCAGCGTAGCTGGGACTGTCACAGATACGCAGTATTTT.

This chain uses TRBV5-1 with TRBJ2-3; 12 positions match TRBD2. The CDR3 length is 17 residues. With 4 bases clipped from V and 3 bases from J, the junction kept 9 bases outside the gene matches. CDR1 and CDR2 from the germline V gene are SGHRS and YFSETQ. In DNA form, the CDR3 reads TGCGCCAGCAGCCACGCACGACTAGCGGGAGTTACAGATACGCAGTATTTT. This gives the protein CASSHARLAGVTDTQYF.

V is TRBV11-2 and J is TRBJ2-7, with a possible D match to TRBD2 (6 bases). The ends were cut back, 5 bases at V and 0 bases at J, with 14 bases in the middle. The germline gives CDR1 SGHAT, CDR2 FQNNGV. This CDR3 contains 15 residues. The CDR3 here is CASSRPGEASYEQYF. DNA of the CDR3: TGTGCCAGCAGCCGACCGGGGGAGGCCTCCTACGAGCAGTACTTC.

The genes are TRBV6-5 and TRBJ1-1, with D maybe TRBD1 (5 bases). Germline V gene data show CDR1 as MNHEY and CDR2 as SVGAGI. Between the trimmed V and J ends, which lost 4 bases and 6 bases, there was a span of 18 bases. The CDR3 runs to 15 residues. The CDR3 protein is CASSFGTEADAEAFF. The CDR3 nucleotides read TGTGCCAGCAGTTTTGGGACCGAAGCGGACGCTGAAGCTTTCTTT.

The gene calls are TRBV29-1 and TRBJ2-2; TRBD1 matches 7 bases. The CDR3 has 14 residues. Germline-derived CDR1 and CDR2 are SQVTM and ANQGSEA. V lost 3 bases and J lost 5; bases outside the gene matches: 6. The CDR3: CSVDVGGWTGELFF. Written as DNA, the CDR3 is TGCAGCGTTGATGTAGGGGGCTGGACCGGGGAGCTGTTTTTT.

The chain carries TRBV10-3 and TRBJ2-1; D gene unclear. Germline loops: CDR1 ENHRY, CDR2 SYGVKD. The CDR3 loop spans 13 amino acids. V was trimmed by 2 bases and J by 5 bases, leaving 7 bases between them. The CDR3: CAISEVRNNEQFF. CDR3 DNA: TGTGCCATCAGTGAGGTTCGAAACAATGAGCAGTTCTTC.

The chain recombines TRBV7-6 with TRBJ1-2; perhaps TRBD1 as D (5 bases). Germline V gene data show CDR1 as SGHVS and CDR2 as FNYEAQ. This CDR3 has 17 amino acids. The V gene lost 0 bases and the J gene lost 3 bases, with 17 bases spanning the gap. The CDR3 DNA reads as TGTGCCAGCAGCTTAGCATCCCGGGGGGGTTTCTACTATGGCTACACCTTC. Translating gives CASSLASRGGFYYGYTF. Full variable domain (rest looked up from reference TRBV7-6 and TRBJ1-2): GAGVSQSPRYKVTKRGQDVALRCDPISGHVSLYWYRQALGQGPEFLTYFNYEAQQDKSGLPNDRFSAERPEGSISTLTIQRTEQRDSAMYRCASSLASRGGFYYGYTFGSGTRLTVV.

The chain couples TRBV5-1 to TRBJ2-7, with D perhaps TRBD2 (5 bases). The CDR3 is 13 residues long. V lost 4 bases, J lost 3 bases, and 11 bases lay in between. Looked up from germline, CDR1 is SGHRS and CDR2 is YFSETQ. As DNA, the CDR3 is TGCGCCAGCAGCCCGGACTCCTTCTACGAGCAGTACTTC. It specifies CASSPDSFYEQYF.

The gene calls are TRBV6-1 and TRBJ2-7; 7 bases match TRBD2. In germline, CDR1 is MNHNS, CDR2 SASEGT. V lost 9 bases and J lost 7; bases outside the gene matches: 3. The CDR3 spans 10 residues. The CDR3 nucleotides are TGTGCCAGTGGGCGGGGGGAGCAGTACTTC. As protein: CASGRGEQYF.

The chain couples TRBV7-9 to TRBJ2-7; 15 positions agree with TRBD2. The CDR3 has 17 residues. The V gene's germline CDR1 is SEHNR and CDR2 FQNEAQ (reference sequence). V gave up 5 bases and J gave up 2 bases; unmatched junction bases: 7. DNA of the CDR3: TGTGCCAGCAGCCCGGGACTAGCGGGAGGTTACACCTACGAGCAGTACTTC. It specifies CASSPGLAGGYTYEQYF. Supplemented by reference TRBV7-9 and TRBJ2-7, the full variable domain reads DTGVSQNPRHKITKRGQNVTFRCDPISEHNRLYWYRQTLGQGPEFLTYFQNEAQLEKSRLLSDRFSAERPKGSFSTLEIQRTEQGDSAMYLCASSPGLAGGYTYEQYFGPGTRLTVT.

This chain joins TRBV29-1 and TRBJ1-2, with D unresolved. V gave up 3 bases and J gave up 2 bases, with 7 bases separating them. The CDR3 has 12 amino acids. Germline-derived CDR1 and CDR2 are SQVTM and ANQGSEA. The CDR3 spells CSVESLNYGYTF. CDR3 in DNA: TGCAGCGTTGAGAGTCTGAACTATGGCTACACCTTC.

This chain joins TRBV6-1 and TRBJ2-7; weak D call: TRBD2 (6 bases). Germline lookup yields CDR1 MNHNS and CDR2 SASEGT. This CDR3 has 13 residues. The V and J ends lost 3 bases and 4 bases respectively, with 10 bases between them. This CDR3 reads CASSEGLLYEQYF. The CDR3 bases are TGTGCCAGCAGTGAGGGACTGCTATACGAGCAGTACTTC.

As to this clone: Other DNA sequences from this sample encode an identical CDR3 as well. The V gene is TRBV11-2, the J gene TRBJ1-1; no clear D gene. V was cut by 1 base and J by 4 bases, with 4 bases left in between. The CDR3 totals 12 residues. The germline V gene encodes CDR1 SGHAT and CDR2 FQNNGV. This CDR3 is CASSLGVTEAFF. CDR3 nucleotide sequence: TGTGCCAGCAGCTTAGGGGTCACTGAAGCTTTCTTT.

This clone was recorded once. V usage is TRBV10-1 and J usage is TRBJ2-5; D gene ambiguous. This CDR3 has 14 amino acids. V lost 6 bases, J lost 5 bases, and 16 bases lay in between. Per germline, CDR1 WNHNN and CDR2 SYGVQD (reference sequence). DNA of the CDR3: TGCGCCAGCAGCGAGCATGTAGGGTCGGAGACCCAGTACTTC. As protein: CASSEHVGSETQYF.